The present T cell receptor (beta chain) was sequenced within a study of post-analysis software for immune sequencing data. CDR1 is MNHEY and CDR2 is SVGEGT in the germline V gene. There are 17 residues in the CDR3. Each TCR beta cDNA library carried unique molecular identifiers. MiXCR, run by TCRdb on the PCR reads, gives a single entry per CDR3 protein. The table lists about 800,000 distinct CDR3 sequences, just under 30% of them singletons, with under 0.7% in the top ten. Study findings and constraints: Patients used roughly five TRBV segments, including TRBV5-6, TRBV5-1 and TRBV20-1, more often than controls. Significantly lower normalized Chao1 diversity was seen in multiple sclerosis patients than in controls.

Only one count was recorded for this clonotype. The antigen is unknown. Compared with germline, one end of the junction differs, possibly owing to a read error. This rearrangement joins TRBV6-2 or TRBV6-3 to TRBJ1-5, with a weak D call TRBD1 (6 bases). This receptor was taken from a girl between 5 and 17 years old with multiple sclerosis. The sequencing sample was made of blood. Here the CDR3 DNA reads TGTGCCAGCAAGGTCGGGGGGCCCGGAGGGGACAATCAGCCCCGGCATTTT. Its translation is CASKVGGPGGDNQPRHF.